One sample yielded the 22 T cell receptor beta chains listed below, sequenced in a study of T cell repertoires in ileal Crohn's disease. This table comes from immunoSEQ multiplex PCR, and its TCRdb copy is limited to in-frame clones, with some not included. The sample includes some 15,000 clones, over 80% of them seen just once. Sequenced input: ileal tissue. These receptor sequences come from an adult with Crohn's disease.

The rearrangement links TRBV14 to TRBJ2-5; TRBD2 is a possible D gene (6 bases). CDR1 and CDR2 from the germline V gene are SGHDN and FVKESK. The CDR3 consists of 16 residues. The V end was cut by 3 bases, the J end by 2 bases, with 16 bases between. The CDR3 region is CASSHIDGSRQETQYF. For the CDR3, the DNA is TGTGCCAGCAGCCACATCGACGGGAGTAGGCAAGAGACCCAGTACTTC.

A word on this clone: This CDR3 is also generated by other DNA sequences in the sample. The J gene is TRBJ2-3, the V gene TRBV5-1, with 10 bases identical to TRBD2. V lost 0 bases, J lost 2 bases, and 3 bases stayed unmatched. Per the germline V gene, CDR1 is SGHRS and CDR2 is YFSETQ. CDR3 length: 16 residues. The CDR3: CASSLVSGGSTDTQYF. The CDR3 DNA reads TGCGCCAGCAGCTTGGTTAGCGGGGGGTCCACAGATACGCAGTATTTT.

V is TRBV30 and J is TRBJ2-5; a weak D match, TRBD1 (5 bases). V lost 3 bases and J lost 5, with 16 bases in between. Germline loops: CDR1 GTSNPN, CDR2 SVGIG (reference sequence). The CDR3 totals 14 residues. CDR3 amino acids: CAWSPGSPSETQYF. The CDR3 DNA follows: TGTGCCTGGAGCCCAGGGTCCCCCAGCGAGACCCAGTACTTC.

This clone appeared once. CDR3 loop: CAWGALGGYTEAFF. CDR3 DNA sequence: TGTGCCTGGGGGGCCCTTGGCGGTTACACTGAAGCTTTCTTT. J is TRBJ1-1 and V is TRBV30, with D possibly being TRBD1 (5 bases). The CDR3 is made up of 14 amino acids. The germline V gene encodes CDR1 GTSNPN and CDR2 SVGIG (reference sequence). The V end lost 5 bases, the J end lost 3 bases, and 16 bases lay between the germline ends.

The chain joins TRBV11-1 to TRBJ1-2; 7 bases align to TRBD1. Trimming removed 5 bases from V and 5 bases from J; junction bases left unmatched: 14. Germline V gene lookup returns CDR1 SGHAT and CDR2 FQDESV (reference sequence). This CDR3 is built from 16 residues. CDR3 DNA: TGTGCCAGCAGCCCGATGGGGGACAGCGGGGGTTATGGCTACACCTTC. This sequence encodes CASSPMGDSGGYGYTF.

The V call is TRBV16, the J call TRBJ2-1, with TRBD2 as a possible D gene (6 bases). The CDR3 is 14 residues long. V was cut by 0 bases and J by 4 bases, with 7 bases left in between. From germline, CDR1 is KGHSY and CDR2 FQNENV. CDR3 protein: CASSQSRGYNEQFF. DNA of the CDR3: TGTGCCAGCAGCCAATCGCGGGGTTACAATGAGCAGTTCTTC.

This clone was seen a single time. The J gene is TRBJ1-2, the V gene TRBV6-1; 9 bases map to TRBD1. V lost 0 bases, J lost 4 bases, and 6 bases stayed unmatched. Germline CDR1 and CDR2: MNHNS and SASEGT. The CDR3 sequence is 16 residues long. CDR3: CASSEALGQGSYGYTF. The CDR3 region has the DNA TGTGCCAGCAGTGAAGCGTTAGGACAGGGGTCCTATGGCTACACCTTC.

The chain recombines TRBV6-1 with TRBJ1-1, with D perhaps matching TRBD1 (5 bases). CDR1 and CDR2 (germline): MNHNS, SASEGT. The CDR3 spans 13 residues. Deletions cut 4 bases from V and 1 base from J, with 7 bases between. In DNA, the CDR3 is TGTGCCAGCAGTGTCGACAGGAACACTGAAGCTTTCTTT. Its translation: CASSVDRNTEAFF.

The count of this clone is one. The V gene is TRBV7-8, the J gene TRBJ2-3, with D possibly being TRBD1 (5 bases). V was cut by 2 bases and J by 5 bases, with 11 bases left in between. The CDR3 length is 14 residues. Germline V lookup: CDR1 SGHVS, CDR2 FQNEAQ. The CDR3 sequence: CASSLQGWGDTQYF. The DNA for the CDR3 is TGTGCCAGCAGCTTACAGGGTTGGGGAGATACGCAGTATTTT.

The chain joins TRBV9 to TRBJ2-1, with D perhaps matching TRBD1 (5 bases). Germline loops: CDR1 SGDLS, CDR2 YYNGEE. V was shortened by 3 bases and J by 8 bases, with 18 bases between the two germline ends. This CDR3 comprises 15 residues. CDR3 region: CASSGGHLSSHEQFF. The CDR3 coding sequence is TGTGCCAGCAGCGGTGGACATCTTTCAAGTCATGAGCAGTTCTTC.

By share of the sample, this clone is medium-sized (0.01 to 0.1%). This rearrangement joins TRBV2 to TRBJ2-1; 7 bases line up with TRBD1. The junction had 9 bases not matched to a gene; V was cut back by 6 bases and J by 4 bases. The CDR3 contains 15 residues. The V gene's germline CDR1 is SNHLY and CDR2 FYNNEI. The CDR3 loop is CASRDDRDPYNEQFF. DNA for the CDR3: TGTGCCAGCAGGGACGACAGGGACCCTTACAATGAGCAGTTCTTC.

This chain links TRBV4-2 with TRBJ2-5, with TRBD2 matching 8 bases. CDR1 is LGHNA, CDR2 YNFKEQ, per germline. CDR3 length: 17 residues. V was clipped by 0 bases and J by 0 bases; unmatched bases: 6. CDR3 DNA: TGTGCCAGCAGCCAAGAAGGCTCTAGCGGGTACCAAGAGACCCAGTACTTC. Its protein product is CASSQEGSSGYQETQYF.

This clone was observed a single time. This chain uses TRBV10-3 with TRBJ2-7, with D perhaps TRBD2 (7 bases). This CDR3 comprises 14 residues. Deletions cut 10 bases from V and 6 bases from J, with 22 bases between. Looked up from germline, CDR1 is ENHRY and CDR2 is SYGVKD. The CDR3 region is CATNEGGGGREQYF. The CDR3 nucleotides are TGTGCCACTAACGAAGGGGGAGGGGGACGCGAGCAGTACTTC.

The V gene is TRBV5-1, the J gene TRBJ1-1; 7 nucleotides line up with TRBD1. Germline V gives CDR1 SGHRS, CDR2 YFSETQ. The V segment lost 4 bases and the J segment 1 base; nucleotides outside the gene matches: 4. The CDR3 has 14 residues. The DNA for the CDR3 is TGCGCCAGCAGCGGCGGGACAGAGAACACTGAAGCTTTCTTT. Translated, it gives CASSGGTENTEAFF.

The CDR3 DNA is TGTGCCAGCAGCCCGACAGGGGGTGAGGAGACCCAGTACTTC. Its protein is CASSPTGGEETQYF. The chain links TRBV7-7 to TRBJ2-5; 9 bases map to TRBD1. This CDR3 is 14 amino acids long. V shed 5 bases and J 5 bases; nucleotides not matched to a gene: 6. CDR1 is SSHAT and CDR2 is FNYEAQ in the germline V gene (reference sequence).

On this clone: The junction departs from germline at one end; a sequencing error may be responsible. The chain is built from TRBV6-7 and TRBJ2-7; tentative D call: TRBD2 (6 bases). TRBV6-7 is classed as an ORF, of uncertain function. CDR3 size: 12 residues. This chain's CDR3 is CASSYLAPAELF. CDR3 bases: TGTGCCAGCAGTTACCTAGCGCCCGCCGAGCTCTTC.

The gene calls are TRBV2 and TRBJ1-1, with D uncertain. Between the trimmed V and J ends, which lost 3 bases and 7 bases, there was a span of 6 bases. Germline CDR1 and CDR2: SNHLY and FYNNEI. This CDR3 is 11 amino acids long. CDR3: CASSERFEAFF. For the CDR3, the DNA is TGTGCCAGCAGTGAGAGGTTTGAAGCTTTCTTT.

The rearrangement joins TRBV7-9 to TRBJ1-4; 7 nucleotides agree with TRBD1. Per germline, CDR1 SEHNR and CDR2 FQNEAQ (reference sequence). CDR3 length equals 13 residues. V gave up 5 bases and J gave up 7 bases; unmatched junction bases: 4. The CDR3 DNA is TGTGCCAGCAGCCCCGGACAGGTTGAAAAACTGTTTTTT. This encodes CASSPGQVEKLFF.

The genes are TRBV5-1 and TRBJ1-1, with D tentatively TRBD1 (5 bases). The CDR3 consists of 14 residues. The germline V gene encodes CDR1 SGHRS and CDR2 YFSETQ. V dropped 1 base and J dropped 7 bases, with 14 bases sitting between them. CDR3 protein: CASSLPGGGNEAFF. The CDR3 bases are TGCGCCAGCAGCTTGCCCGGGGGAGGGAATGAAGCTTTCTTT.

The CDR3 sequence is CASTITVRQLEEQYF. The CDR3 coding sequence is TGTGCCAGCACAATAACCGTCCGACAGCTGGAAGAGCAGTACTTC. V usage is TRBV6-6 and J usage is TRBJ2-7, with D possibly matching TRBD1 (5 bases). The CDR3 runs to 15 residues. V dropped 7 bases and J dropped 7 bases, with 23 bases sitting between them. CDR1 and CDR2 (germline): MNHNY, SVGAGI (reference sequence).

This clone was observed a few times. The rearrangement joins TRBV5-1 to TRBJ1-4, with 10 bases that match TRBD1. The germline gives CDR1 SGHRS, CDR2 YFSETQ. Trimming at V came to 4 bases and at J to 5 bases, leaving 5 bases not matched to a gene. The length of the CDR3 is 15 residues. The CDR3 here is CASSVEGQGNEKLFF. CDR3 coding DNA: TGCGCCAGCAGCGTTGAGGGACAGGGGAATGAAAAACTGTTTTTT.

This clone appeared once. The rearrangement joins TRBV7-3 to TRBJ2-7; 9 positions match TRBD1. The CDR3 is 16 residues long. V shed 3 bases, J shed 0 bases, and the junction held 6 bases outside the gene matches. Germline CDR1 SGHTA, CDR2 FQGTGA. For the CDR3, the DNA is TGTGCCAGCAGCTTGTCCGGGACAGGGAACTCCTACGAGCAGTACTTC. Amino acids: CASSLSGTGNSYEQYF.